The 17 T cell receptor beta chains given below trace back to one sample, sequenced in a study of T cells in Graves' hyperthyroidism and ophthalmopathy. Template material for amplifying TCR beta CDR3 regions consisted of RNA transcripts. The primer set for the first-round RT-PCR of the TCR CDR3 was HTBI. MiXCR was run by TCRdb on the multiplex PCR reads, yielding one entry per CDR3 protein. The table records about 600,000 distinct CDR3 sequences, more than 14% of them present only once. The sequencing sample was made of blood. The receptors come from a woman in her forties or fifties with Graves' ophthalmopathy.

This clonotype was counted many times. The chain carries TRBV2 and TRBJ1-2; 9 bases are shared with TRBD1. With V trimmed by 5 bases and J by 1 base, 8 bases remained unmatched. Germline V gene lookup returns CDR1 SNHLY and CDR2 FYNNEI. The CDR3 length is 16 residues. CDR3 protein: CASSFKQGAFNYGYTF. CDR3 coding DNA: TGTGCCAGCAGTTTTAAACAGGGGGCGTTTAACTATGGCTACACCTTC.

The chain recombines TRBV29-1 with TRBJ1-2; D gene ambiguous. The CDR3 sequence is 11 residues long. Germline CDR1 is SQVTM and CDR2 is ANQGSEA. V dropped 6 bases and J dropped 4 bases, with 9 bases sitting between them. The CDR3 spells CSVRTSYGYTF. CDR3 sequence (DNA): TGCAGCGTACGGACGAGCTATGGCTACACCTTC.

This clonotype has at least ten counts. The chain combines TRBV24-1 with TRBJ2-5, with 10 bases fitting TRBD2. Germline CDR1 reads KGHDR; CDR2 reads SFDVKD. This CDR3 is 16 amino acids long. J gave up 5 bases and V 0 bases, and 5 bases lay outside the gene matches. The CDR3 nucleotides read TGTGCCACCAGTGATTTGACTAGCGGGGATGTGGAGACCCAGTACTTC. This gives the protein CATSDLTSGDVETQYF.

Only a few counts were recorded for this clonotype. This rearrangement joins TRBV28 to TRBJ2-2; 8 bases are a match to TRBD2. CDR3 length equals 15 residues. Losses at the gene ends were 7 bases for V and 6 bases for J; bases not matched to a gene: 10. CDR1 and CDR2 (germline): MDHEN, SYDVKM. This CDR3 is CASIRGGGVPGELFF. DNA for the CDR3: TGTGCCAGCATCCGGGGGGGAGGGGTACCCGGGGAGCTGTTTTTT. Full variable domain (remainder filled in from reference TRBV28 and TRBJ2-2): DVKVTQSSRYLVKRTGEKVFLECVQDMDHENMFWYRQDPGLGLRLIYFSYDVKMKEKGDIPEGYSVSREKKERFSLILESASTNQTSMYLCASIRGGGVPGELFFGEGSRLTVL.

The chain couples TRBV4-2 to TRBJ2-2; 13 positions agree with TRBD2. Germline CDR1 reads LGHNA; CDR2 reads YNFKEQ. The length of the CDR3 is 16 residues. Trimming cost V 0 bases and J 6 bases; bases outside gene matches: 1. The CDR3 sequence: CASSQEGLAGAGELFF. The DNA for the CDR3 is TGTGCCAGCAGCCAAGAAGGACTAGCGGGAGCCGGGGAGCTGTTTTTT.

The V gene is TRBV24-1, the J gene TRBJ2-2; TRBD2 aligns across 13 bases. The germline CDR1 and CDR2 sequences are KGHDR and SFDVKD. The CDR3 consists of 18 residues. V lost 6 bases to trimming and J lost 5 bases; unmatched junction nucleotides: 11. The DNA for the CDR3 is TGTGCCACCAGTCAAACTAGCGGGAGGGCCGTCAGGACCGGGGAGCTGTTTTTT. Its protein is CATSQTSGRAVRTGELFF.

CDR3 protein: CATSRDPLAGVYEQYF. The CDR3 DNA is TGTGCCACCAGCAGAGATCCACTAGCGGGAGTCTACGAGCAGTACTTC. This rearrangement joins TRBV15 to TRBJ2-7; 11 nucleotides align to TRBD2. The germline gives CDR1 LNHNV, CDR2 YYDKDF (reference sequence). This CDR3 comprises 16 residues. V lost 0 bases, J lost 3 bases, and 4 bases stayed unmatched.

At least ten counts were recorded for this clonotype. The rearrangement uses TRBV4-1 and TRBJ1-2, with 7 bases fitting TRBD1. The trim removed 2 bases at V and 8 bases at J, leaving 5 bases unmatched. This CDR3 contains 13 residues. The germline V gene encodes CDR1 MGHRA and CDR2 YSYEKL. This chain's CDR3 is CASSQIQGGGYTF. Here the CDR3 DNA reads TGCGCCAGCAGCCAAATCCAGGGGGGAGGCTACACCTTC.

The V and J genes are TRBV29-1 and TRBJ2-2, with 8 bases aligning to TRBD2. The CDR3 is 15 residues long. The ends lost 2 bases at V and 1 base at J; junction bases unmatched: 3. Germline V gene sequence: CDR1 SQVTM, CDR2 ANQGSEA. The CDR3 region has the DNA TGCAGCGTTGAATTAGCGGGGCTGAACACCGGGGAGCTGTTTTTT. Its protein product is CSVELAGLNTGELFF.

This chain joins TRBV7-2 and TRBJ2-1; perhaps TRBD2 as D (6 bases). Trimming stripped 4 bases from V and 6 bases from J, with 16 bases between. The CDR3 extends over 15 amino acids. Germline CDR1 is SGHTA and CDR2 is FQGNSA. The chain's CDR3 is CASSSRRVIGNEQFF. CDR3 in DNA: TGTGCCAGCAGCTCCCGGAGGGTAATCGGCAATGAGCAGTTCTTC.

The chain combines TRBV29-1 with TRBJ2-2; 8 bases are shared with TRBD1. The length of the CDR3 is 14 residues. J gave up 3 bases and V 2 bases, and 2 bases lay outside the gene matches. Germline V gene sequence: CDR1 SQVTM, CDR2 ANQGSEA. Written as DNA, the CDR3 is TGCAGCGTTGAACGACAGGGGTACACCGGGGAGCTGTTTTTT. The encoded protein is CSVERQGYTGELFF.

V and J are TRBV20-1 and TRBJ2-5; 8 bases line up with TRBD2. The J segment lost 0 bases and the V segment lost 0 bases, leaving 6 bases of the junction unmatched. Per germline, CDR1 DFQATT and CDR2 SNEGSKA (reference sequence). CDR3 size: 16 residues. This chain's CDR3 is CSAREGSGAYQETQYF. In DNA, the CDR3 is TGCAGTGCTAGAGAAGGTAGCGGGGCTTACCAAGAGACCCAGTACTTC.

In this sample, this clonotype turned up many times. The chain joins TRBV7-2 to TRBJ2-7; possible D gene TRBD1, 5 bases. The CDR3 is 13 amino acids. Germline V gene lookup returns CDR1 SGHTA and CDR2 FQGNSA. V gave up 4 bases and J gave up 9 bases, with 16 bases separating them. The CDR3 DNA follows: TGTGCCAGCAGCTCCCCACAGGCCTGGGGGCAGTACTTC. Translating gives CASSSPQAWGQYF. The complete variable domain, with remaining parts taken from reference TRBV7-2 and TRBJ2-7, reads GAGVSQSPSNKVTEKGKDVELRCDPISGHTALYWYRQSLGQGLEFLIYFQGNSAPDKSGLPSDRFSAERTGGSVSTLTIQRTQQEDSAVYLCASSSPQAWGQYFGPGTRLTVT.

The chain is built from TRBV14 and TRBJ2-1; a possible D gene is TRBD2 (5 bases). Between the trimmed V and J ends, which lost 3 bases and 2 bases, there was a span of 14 bases. Germline V lookup: CDR1 SGHDN, CDR2 FVKESK. This CDR3 is built from 16 residues. CDR3: CASSHLGGGPYNEQFF. For the CDR3, the DNA is TGTGCCAGCAGCCACCTCGGCGGAGGTCCCTACAATGAGCAGTTCTTC. Drawing the rest from reference TRBV14 and TRBJ2-1, the complete variable domain is EAGVTQFPSHSVIEKGQTVTLRCDPISGHDNLYWYRRVMGKEIKFLLHFVKESKQDESGMPNNRFLAERTGGTYSTLKVQPAELEDSGVYFCASSHLGGGPYNEQFFGPGTRLTVL.

This clonotype occurred a few times. The V call is TRBV29-1, the J call TRBJ2-5; TRBD2 agrees at 15 bases. CDR1 SQVTM and CDR2 ANQGSEA come from the germline V gene. V shed 3 bases and J 5 bases; nucleotides not matched to a gene: 13. This CDR3 spans 18 amino acids. This chain's CDR3 is CSVDSLSGLAGGPETQYF. CDR3 coding DNA: TGCAGCGTTGATTCTCTGTCCGGACTAGCGGGAGGGCCTGAGACCCAGTACTTC.

This clonotype was found a few times. This may be a read error, as it is one base from a much larger clone. This chain uses TRBV5-1 with TRBJ2-1; D is possibly TRBD1 (6 bases). Per germline, CDR1 SGHRS and CDR2 YFSETQ. The CDR3 extends over 13 amino acids. V was pared by 5 bases and J by 4 bases, with 10 bases between. In DNA form, the CDR3 reads TGCGCCAGCAGAGTGGACAGATACAATGAGCAGTTCTTC. This gives the protein CASRVDRYNEQFF.

The V and J genes are TRBV5-1 and TRBJ1-6, with TRBD1 matching 7 bases. With V trimmed by 4 bases and J by 6 bases, 4 bases remained unmatched. Germline CDR1 and CDR2: SGHRS and YFSETQ. The CDR3 is 14 amino acids. The CDR3 DNA is TGCGCCAGCAGCCCGGGACAGACTAATTCACCCCTCCACTTT. It is translated as CASSPGQTNSPLHF.